A single sample gave rise to the 17 T cell receptor beta chains below, sequenced in a study of blood T cell repertoires in COVID-19 (dated by TCRdb to 2019 to 2021). Preparation of the library involved the immunoSEQ multiplex PCR assay. TCRdb's version of the immuneACCESS table is confined to in-frame rearrangements and falls short of the full clone set. An unresolved V gene accounts for under half of the shortfall where checked; the remainder is of unknown origin. This sample holds around 60,000 clones; 88% were observed only once. Roughly 4% of the sample comes from the top ten. Sequencing was performed on peripheral blood. These TCRs come from a man over 45 with active COVID-19.

The V gene is TRBV11-2, the J gene TRBJ2-5; TRBD2 matches 7 bases. V was pared by 2 bases and J by 2 bases, with 5 bases of the junction left unmatched. CDR3 length: 15 residues. Germline V lookup: CDR1 SGHAT, CDR2 FQNNGV. DNA for the CDR3: TGTGCCAGCAGCTTATCAAGAGCGGGGCAAGAGACCCAGTACTTC. Translation gives CASSLSRAGQETQYF. The variable domain in full, with the rest retrieved from reference TRBV11-2 and TRBJ2-5, is EAGVAQSPRYKIIEKRQSVAFWCNPISGHATLYWYQQILGQGPKLLIQFQNNGVVDDSQLPKDRFSAERLKGVDSTLKIQPAKLEDSAVYLCASSLSRAGQETQYFGPGTRLLVL.

The V call is TRBV10-3, the J call TRBJ1-2, with no clear D. Deletions cut 2 bases from V and 7 bases from J, with 5 bases between. CDR3 length: 11 residues. Looked up from germline, CDR1 is ENHRY and CDR2 is SYGVKD. CDR3 sequence (DNA): TGTGCCATCAGTGAGCGGGTTGGCTACACCTTC. This codes for CAISERVGYTF.

With respect to this clone: Distinct nucleotide sequences in the sample also encode this CDR3. V and J are TRBV6-1 and TRBJ1-5; TRBD1 aligns across 7 bases. J gave up 4 bases and V 3 bases, and 3 bases lay outside the gene matches. The V gene's germline CDR1 is MNHNS and CDR2 SASEGT. This CDR3 contains 14 residues. CDR3 DNA: TGTGCCAGCAGTGACAACAGGGGTAATCAGCCCCAGCATTTT. Protein product: CASSDNRGNQPQHF.

The rearrangement joins TRBV5-8 to TRBJ1-2; maybe TRBD1 (6 bases). CDR3 length: 14 residues. Germline V gene sequence: CDR1 SGHTS, CDR2 YDEGEE. V was clipped by 7 bases and J by 7 bases, with 20 bases between them. The CDR3 nucleotides read TGTGCCAGCGTACCGCGGGGGCGGATAGGTGGCTACACCTTC. Translated, it gives CASVPRGRIGGYTF.

The chain couples TRBV15 to TRBJ2-3; no definite D call. V was trimmed by 0 bases and J by 4 bases, leaving 11 bases between them. The V gene's germline CDR1 is LNHNV and CDR2 YYDKDF (reference sequence). The CDR3 totals 15 residues. CDR3 DNA: TGTGCCACCAGCAGAGATAGGAGTGGAGCAGATACGCAGTATTTT. Residues: CATSRDRSGADTQYF.

The count of this clone is one. J is TRBJ2-2 and V is TRBV20-1; D remains ambiguous. There are 15 residues in the CDR3. Germline V lookup: CDR1 DFQATT, CDR2 SNEGSKA (reference sequence). V was pared by 3 bases and J by 6 bases, with 17 bases between. CDR3 bases: TGCAGTGCTAGTCTGGCAGGCAGCTCGGCCGGGGAGCTGTTTTTT. Protein product: CSASLAGSSAGELFF.

The rearrangement joins TRBV21-1 to TRBJ1-5. TRBV21-1 is marked as a pseudogene. This CDR3 comprises 15 residues. CDR3 region: CASSKALGGDQPQHF. The CDR3 coding sequence is TGTGCCAGCAGCAAAGCGCTCGGGGGTGATCAGCCCCAGCATTTT.

This sequence joins TRBV24-1 and TRBJ1-1, with D possibly being TRBD1 (6 bases). The CDR3 has 16 residues. Germline V lookup: CDR1 KGHDR, CDR2 SFDVKD. V was clipped by 4 bases and J by 0 bases, with 14 bases between them. The CDR3 nucleotides read TGTGCCACCAGTGACCTAAACAGGGCCATGAACACTGAAGCTTTCTTT. Protein sequence: CATSDLNRAMNTEAFF.

This chain joins TRBV19 and TRBJ1-6, with TRBD1 matching over 7 bases. The CDR3 sequence is 14 residues long. V lost 2 bases and J lost 9; bases outside the gene matches: 4. Germline V gene data show CDR1 as LNHDA and CDR2 as SQIVND (reference sequence). The CDR3 protein is CASSIPGQISPLHF. The CDR3, as DNA: TGTGCCAGTAGTATACCGGGACAGATTTCACCCCTCCACTTT.

This clone was observed a single time. V and J are TRBV5-1 and TRBJ1-4; D gene ambiguous. The CDR3 loop spans 13 amino acids. Germline CDR1 SGHRS, CDR2 YFSETQ. Trimming took 1 base from V and 8 from J, leaving 9 bases between them. The DNA of the CDR3 is TGCGCCAGCAGCTTGACTGGTTTGGAAAAACTGTTTTTT. Encoded protein: CASSLTGLEKLFF.

The chain employs TRBV5-1 and TRBJ1-1; 10 bases agree with TRBD1. V gave up 4 bases and J gave up 4 bases; unmatched junction bases: 4. CDR3 length: 14 amino acids. Germline CDR1 SGHRS, CDR2 YFSETQ. CDR3 DNA: TGCGCCAGCAGCATGGGACAGGGGAGCACTGAAGCTTTCTTT. It translates to CASSMGQGSTEAFF. The whole variable domain, filled in from reference TRBV5-1 and TRBJ1-1, reads KAGVTQTPRYLIKTRGQQVTLSCSPISGHRSVSWYQQTPGQGLQFLFEYFSETQRNKGNFPGRFSGRQFSNSRSEMNVSTLELGDSALYLCASSMGQGSTEAFFGQGTRLTVV.

This clone was recorded only once. The rearrangement joins TRBV24-1 to TRBJ2-2; 12 nucleotides agree with TRBD1. Trimming cost V 2 bases and J 4 bases; bases outside gene matches: 4. The CDR3 sequence is 17 residues long. CDR1 and CDR2 (germline): KGHDR, SFDVKD. This CDR3 is CATSDSGTGGITGELFF. CDR3 nucleotide sequence: TGTGCCACCAGTGATTCCGGGACAGGGGGCATCACCGGGGAGCTGTTTTTT.

The rearrangement joins TRBV19 to TRBJ1-1; D is uncertain. Trimming stripped 6 bases from V and 0 bases from J, with 8 bases between. Germline V CDR1 and CDR2: LNHDA, SQIVND (reference sequence). The CDR3 runs 13 residues. In nucleotides, the CDR3 is TGTGCCAGTAGGAGGGAGTTGAACACTGAAGCTTTCTTT. It specifies CASRRELNTEAFF.

This rearrangement joins TRBV6-5 to TRBJ1-4; perhaps TRBD1 as D (6 bases). Trimming removed 4 bases from V and 6 bases from J, with 18 bases in between. Germline lookup yields CDR1 MNHEY and CDR2 SVGAGI. The CDR3 has 16 amino acids. The CDR3 DNA sequence: TGTGCCAGCAGTTTGTATCGCGGGGGCTTTGATGAAAAACTGTTTTTT. The encoded protein is CASSLYRGGFDEKLFF.

The chain carries TRBV5-4 and TRBJ1-1; no definite D call. V shed 5 bases and J shed 4 bases, with 18 bases lying between them. CDR1 and CDR2 from the germline V gene are SGHNT and YYREEE (reference sequence). The CDR3 runs to 15 residues. For the CDR3, the DNA is TGTGCCAGCAGGCCTGGACGGGGTAAGAGCACTGAAGCTTTCTTT. Its protein product is CASRPGRGKSTEAFF.

V is TRBV4-2 and J is TRBJ2-1, with D perhaps matching TRBD2 (6 bases). The V gene's germline CDR1 is LGHNA and CDR2 YNFKEQ. V was cut by 4 bases and J by 5 bases, with 15 bases left in between. The CDR3 loop spans 15 amino acids. The CDR3 sequence is CASSRDFGVHNEQFF. DNA for the CDR3: TGTGCCAGCAGCCGGGACTTCGGAGTCCACAATGAGCAGTTCTTC.

Here the CDR3 DNA reads TGTGCCAGCAGCTCCGGACAGAGAAATGAGCAGTTCTTC. Translated, it gives CASSSGQRNEQFF. The chain has TRBV7-3 and TRBJ2-1; D possibly corresponds to TRBD1 (6 bases). The V gene's germline CDR1 is SGHTA and CDR2 FQGTGA. This CDR3 has 13 residues. Trimming removed 4 bases from V and 7 bases from J, with 11 bases in between.